The T cell receptor beta chain described here comes from a study of blood T cell repertoires in COVID-19 (TCRdb year 2020). Regarding the complete study: Samples from collaborators originated in the United States, Italy and Spain and spanned both the acute and convalescent phases of COVID-19. The material from the prospective study consisted of cDNA or gDNA derived from T cells, B-cell-depleted T cells, or PBMCs. The dataset comprised deeply sampled blood TCRbeta repertoires from subjects exposed to, actively infected with, or recovered from COVID-19. The repertoires were released in a freely available public database intended as a resource for research on the immune response to SARS-CoV-2. The samples were drawn from two sources: the first 160 participants of the ongoing ImmuneRACE study, and about 1,300 subjects contributed by 6 global collaborators. The sample metadata nearly always contained a de-identified subject ID, COVID-19 status, age in years and sex. Where HLA class I and class II types were available, the types were taken from metadata supplied by the sample provider, not from assay-based typing. Points the paper makes about the study in general: The amount of clinical and demographic metadata varied by source and participant and was provided uncurated.

A word on this clone: Its antigen has not been determined. No much larger clone is present one base from it, and per-base qualities are unavailable.

TCRbeta CDR3 regions were amplified from genomic DNA by means of the immunoSEQ Assay, a bias-controlled multiplex PCR. The authors' analysis ran thus. Nucleated cell counts per sample were estimated from amplification of reference gene primers within the assay. To quantify the absolute abundance of each unique TCRbeta CDR3 rearrangement, sequence reads were collapsed and filtered. For each sample, productive Simpson clonality was calculated as the square root of Simpson's diversity index over productive rearrangements. TCRdb holds this immuneACCESS table with in-frame rearrangements only. Some clones are missing; in checked studies, unresolved V genes explain under half, and the rest has no known cause. That table furnishes V, J and clone size, whereas the DNA furnished D and trimming. For this sample there are 200,000 to 300,000 clones; around 87% appear just once. The leading ten clones occupy less than 8.5% of the sample.

The collaborating institutions used their own protocols to collect whole blood in K2EDTA tubes. Collaborator samples were shipped for TCRbeta analysis as frozen whole blood, isolated PBMCs, or DNA extracted from either sample type. V drops 0 bases and J drops 3 bases, leaving 5 bases in between. The CDR3 covers 13 residues, taking in both the cysteine and the phenylalanine. Only the CDR3 DNA stays, 39 bases, in frame from base 1. Reading the germline V gene (reference sequence) gives CDR1 LGHDT and CDR2 YNNKEL. Sequences were obtained from peripheral blood. This chain joins TRBV3-1 (or the pseudogene TRBV3-2) to TRBJ1-2; the D region possibly corresponds to TRBD1 (5 bases align). This TCR was sampled from a woman in her 70s with active or convalescent COVID-19. The CDR3 in this case is CASSQDRDYGYTF. The DNA sequence reads TGTGCCAGCAGCCAAGACAGGGACTATGGCTACACCTTC.